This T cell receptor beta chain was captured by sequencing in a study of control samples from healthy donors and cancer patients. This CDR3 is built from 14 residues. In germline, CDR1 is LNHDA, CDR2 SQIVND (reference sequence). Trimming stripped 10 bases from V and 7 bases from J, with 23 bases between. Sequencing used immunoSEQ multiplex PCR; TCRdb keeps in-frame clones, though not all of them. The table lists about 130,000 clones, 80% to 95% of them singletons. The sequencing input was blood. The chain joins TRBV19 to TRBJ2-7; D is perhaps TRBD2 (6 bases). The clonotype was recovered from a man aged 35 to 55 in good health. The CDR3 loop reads CATSDSWGVGEQYF. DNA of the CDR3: TGTGCCACCTCAGATTCGTGGGGGGTAGGGGAGCAGTACTTC.